This T cell receptor beta chain was documented in a study of T cell responses to AZD1222 COVID-19 vaccine. Second-dose intervals near 4 or 12 weeks were combined. Only in-frame clones appear in the TCRdb table, and some are missing; sequencing was by immunoSEQ multiplex PCR. The data hold fewer than 85,000 clones, with around 87% observed a single time. This clone has more than one count but fewer than ten. What it binds is unknown. General study findings and limits: Dominant at 160-218 and 743-854, vaccine-associated CD4 TCRs also spanned spike.

Sequenced here: peripheral blood, sampled 28 days after the second AZD1222 dose. The TCR was taken from an adult who received the AZD1222 COVID-19 vaccine.

CDR3 sequence (DNA): TGTGCTAGTGCCGAGGGACAGGGGGCGGGTAGAAACACCATATATTTT. This codes for CASAEGQGAGRNTIYF. This chain uses TRBV12-5 with TRBJ1-3; 12 bases fit TRBD1. With V trimmed by 7 bases and J by 5 bases, 9 bases remained unmatched. Germline CDR1 reads LGHNT; CDR2 reads FRNRAP. The CDR3 covers 16 residues. Looking up the rest from reference TRBV12-5 and TRBJ1-3 gives the full variable domain: DARVTQTPRHKVTEMGQEVTMRCQPILGHNTVFWYRQTMMQGLELLAYFRNRAPLDDSGMPKDRFSAEMPDATLATLKIQPSEPRDSAVYFCASAEGQGAGRNTIYFGEGSWLTVV.